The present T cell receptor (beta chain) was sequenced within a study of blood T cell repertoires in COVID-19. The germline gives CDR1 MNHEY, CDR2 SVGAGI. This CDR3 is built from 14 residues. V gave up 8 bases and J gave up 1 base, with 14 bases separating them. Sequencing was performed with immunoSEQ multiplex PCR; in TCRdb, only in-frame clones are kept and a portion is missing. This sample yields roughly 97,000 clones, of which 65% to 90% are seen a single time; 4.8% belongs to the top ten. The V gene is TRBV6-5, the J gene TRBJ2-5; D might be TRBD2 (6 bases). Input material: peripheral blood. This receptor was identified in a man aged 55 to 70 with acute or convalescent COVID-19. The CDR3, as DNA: TGTGCCAGCGGACTTACTAGCCCCCAAGAGACCCAGTACTTC. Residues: CASGLTSPQETQYF.